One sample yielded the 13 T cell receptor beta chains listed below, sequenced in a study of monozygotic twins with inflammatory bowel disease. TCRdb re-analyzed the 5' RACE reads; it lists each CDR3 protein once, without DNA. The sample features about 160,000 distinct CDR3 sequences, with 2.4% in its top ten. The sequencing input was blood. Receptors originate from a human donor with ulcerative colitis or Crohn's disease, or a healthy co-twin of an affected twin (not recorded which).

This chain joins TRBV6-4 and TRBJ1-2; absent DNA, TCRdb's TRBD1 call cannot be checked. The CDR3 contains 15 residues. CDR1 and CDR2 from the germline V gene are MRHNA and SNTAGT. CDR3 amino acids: CASSDSDRGDYGYTF.

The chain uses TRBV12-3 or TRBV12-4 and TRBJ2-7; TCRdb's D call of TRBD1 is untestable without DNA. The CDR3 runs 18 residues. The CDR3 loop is CASSLANHHRGLEDEQYF.

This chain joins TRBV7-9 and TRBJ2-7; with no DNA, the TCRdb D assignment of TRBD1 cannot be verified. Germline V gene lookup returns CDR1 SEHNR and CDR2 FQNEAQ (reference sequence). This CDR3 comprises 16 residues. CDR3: CASSHLVLGTGYEQYF.

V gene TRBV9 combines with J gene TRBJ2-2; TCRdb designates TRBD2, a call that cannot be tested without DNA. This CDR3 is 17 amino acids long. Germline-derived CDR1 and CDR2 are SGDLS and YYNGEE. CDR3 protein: CASSSVSGLPYTGELFF.

The CDR3 loop reads CSASKTGYRYEQYF. The V call is TRBV20-1, the J call TRBJ2-7; the TCRdb call, TRBD1, lacks DNA for checking. The germline CDR1 and CDR2 sequences are DFQATT and SNEGSKA (reference sequence). The CDR3 runs to 14 residues.

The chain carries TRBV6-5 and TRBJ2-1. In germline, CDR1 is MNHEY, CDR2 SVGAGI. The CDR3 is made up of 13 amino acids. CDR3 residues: CASSSDFMNEQFF.

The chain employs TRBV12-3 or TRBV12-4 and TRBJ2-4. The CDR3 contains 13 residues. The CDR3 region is CASSLGQRNIQYF.

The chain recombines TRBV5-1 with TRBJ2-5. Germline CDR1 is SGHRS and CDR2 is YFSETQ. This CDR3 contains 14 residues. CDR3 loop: CASSYGQGQETQYF.

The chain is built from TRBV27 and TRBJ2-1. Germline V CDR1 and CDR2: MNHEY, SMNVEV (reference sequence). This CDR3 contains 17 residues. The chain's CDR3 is CASSLIGKTSSYNEQFF.

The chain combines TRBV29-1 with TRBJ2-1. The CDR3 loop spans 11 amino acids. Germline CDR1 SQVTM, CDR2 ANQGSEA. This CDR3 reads CAKSSYNEQFF.

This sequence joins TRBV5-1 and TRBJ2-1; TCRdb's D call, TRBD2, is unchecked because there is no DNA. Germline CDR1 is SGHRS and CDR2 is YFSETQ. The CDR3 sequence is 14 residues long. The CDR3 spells CASSQRDSGNEQFF.

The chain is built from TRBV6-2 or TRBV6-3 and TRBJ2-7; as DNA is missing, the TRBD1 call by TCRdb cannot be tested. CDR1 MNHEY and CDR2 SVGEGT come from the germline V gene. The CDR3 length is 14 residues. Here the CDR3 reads CASRLRGMGDEQYF.

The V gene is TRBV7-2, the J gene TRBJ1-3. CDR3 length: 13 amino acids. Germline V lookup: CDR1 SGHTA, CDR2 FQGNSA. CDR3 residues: CASSFTKEGTIYF. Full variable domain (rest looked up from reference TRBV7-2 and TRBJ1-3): GAGVSQSPSNKVTEKGKDVELRCDPISGHTALYWYRQSLGQGLEFLIYFQGNSAPDKSGLPSDRFSAERTGGSVSTLTIQRTQQEDSAVYLCASSFTKEGTIYFGEGSWLTVV.